The sequence of this T cell receptor (beta chain) was determined in a study of control samples from healthy donors and cancer patients. V shed 1 base and J shed 6 bases, with 13 bases lying between them. CDR1 is SGHDT, CDR2 YYEEEE, per germline. This CDR3 is built from 14 residues. Measured with immunoSEQ multiplex PCR; TCRdb has only the in-frame clones, and not every one. The repertoire has about 120,000 clones, around 92% of them found once; the top ten carry 40%. This clonotype originated in a man in his fifties in good health. The sequenced sample consisted of blood. The chain couples TRBV5-6 to TRBJ1-2, with D tentatively TRBD1 (5 bases). CDR3 in amino acids: CASSLRGSGHGYTF. DNA for the CDR3: TGTGCCAGCAGCTTGCGGGGGAGCGGGCATGGCTACACCTTC.